The 2 T cell receptor beta chains listed next were all sequenced from one sample in a study of spatial heterogeneity in lung cancer. Via MiXCR, TCRdb re-called the 5' RACE reads, giving one row per CDR3 protein. Of some 83,000 distinct CDR3 sequences in the sample, approximately 18% were seen once. Sample time point: sample taken at primary tumor resection. Sequencing of whole RNA from tumor, nontumor lung or frozen PBMC involved no sorting. Material: PBMCs, obtained at surgery. These receptor sequences come from a male donor with early-stage non-small cell lung cancer.

This clonotype was found a few times. This chain connects TRBV4-3 to TRBJ2-3; D gene ambiguous. The CDR3 covers 13 residues. Germline CDR1 reads LGHNA; CDR2 reads YSLEER. With 6 bases removed from V and 1 base from J, the gap between germline ends came to 8 bases. The CDR3 DNA is TGCGCCAGCAGTCTCAAGGGCACAGATACGCAGTATTTT. Its protein is CASSLKGTDTQYF.

This clonotype appeared a few times. The rearrangement uses TRBV27 and TRBJ1-1; TRBD1 agrees at 7 bases. The CDR3 covers 15 residues. The J segment lost 1 base and the V segment lost 3 bases, leaving 5 bases of the junction unmatched. Germline CDR1 is MNHEY and CDR2 is SMNVEV (reference sequence). CDR3 residues: CASSFSQGWNTEAFF. CDR3 DNA sequence: TGTGCCAGCAGTTTTTCACAGGGGTGGAACACTGAAGCTTTCTTT.